Presented here are 8 T cell receptor beta chains from one specimen sequenced in a study of Tregs in tolerant kidney transplant recipients. Recipients received nonmyeloablative bone marrow transplants from related graft donors, with transient mixed chimerism. Method: immunoSEQ multiplex PCR; TCRdb's copy keeps in-frame clones and lacks some. The sample holds about 52,000 clones, about nine tenths seen once. The sample was CD8+ T cells from blood (PBMCs), taken 24 months after the transplant. These receptors all come from a human patient who received a combined kidney and bone marrow transplant. Certain T cells may be donor cells from the graft.

The rearrangement links TRBV27 to TRBJ2-5, with TRBD2 identical over 12 bases. Near its end, the DNA agrees better with TRBJ2-7, so the J call may be wrong. This CDR3 is built from 19 residues. Looked up from germline, CDR1 is MNHEY and CDR2 is SMNVEV (reference sequence). The CDR3 DNA follows: TGTGCCAGCAGTCCCCCGGGCCACCTAGCGGGGGGGCCTGGCGACGAGCAGTACTTC. Protein product: CASSPPGHLAGGPGDEQYF.

The chain couples TRBV9 to TRBJ2-7; 10 bases fit TRBD1. The CDR3 runs to 14 residues. Germline trimming cut 0 bases from V and 4 bases from J; bases unmatched to any gene: 1. Germline lookup yields CDR1 SGDLS and CDR2 YYNGEE. The CDR3 coding sequence is TGTGCCAGCAGCGTAGCGGACAGGGGGTACGAGCAGTACTTC. Its protein is CASSVADRGYEQYF.

The CDR3 region has the DNA TGTGCCAGCAGCGCGAGGACGGGAGGCCCTCGGATCGAGCAGTACTTC. This translates into CASSARTGGPRIEQYF. The V gene is TRBV13, the J gene TRBJ2-7; 7 bases line up with TRBD2. V lost 5 bases, J lost 6 bases, and 16 bases stayed unmatched. Germline CDR1 PRHDT, CDR2 FYEKMQ (reference sequence). There are 16 residues in the CDR3.

The chain is built from TRBV5-1 and TRBJ2-1, with TRBD2 matching 8 bases. The CDR3 consists of 17 residues. Trimming at V came to 0 bases and at J to 4 bases, leaving 9 bases not matched to a gene. Germline CDR1 SGHRS, CDR2 YFSETQ. The DNA of the CDR3 is TGCGCCAGCAGCTTGGAGGGCCAACTAGCGGATTACAATGAGCAGTTCTTC. The encoded protein is CASSLEGQLADYNEQFF. The variable domain in full, completed from reference TRBV5-1 and TRBJ2-1, reads KAGVTQTPRYLIKTRGQQVTLSCSPISGHRSVSWYQQTPGQGLQFLFEYFSETQRNKGNFPGRFSGRQFSNSRSEMNVSTLELGDSALYLCASSLEGQLADYNEQFFGPGTRLTVL.

V usage is TRBV28 and J usage is TRBJ2-1; the D gene is possibly TRBD2 (5 bases). The CDR3 length is 14 residues. Germline lookup yields CDR1 MDHEN and CDR2 SYDVKM. The V gene lost 5 bases and the J gene lost 9 bases, with 17 bases spanning the gap. CDR3 coding DNA: TGTGCCAGCAGTCCCCAGGAGCACGAGGGTGAGCAGTTCTTC. Translated: CASSPQEHEGEQFF.

J is TRBJ2-1 and V is TRBV13; 16 bases map to TRBD2. With 1 base clipped from V and 9 bases from J, the junction kept 3 bases outside the gene matches. From germline, CDR1 is PRHDT and CDR2 FYEKMQ (reference sequence). CDR3 length equals 16 residues. Here the CDR3 reads CASSLAGTSGRGEQFF. CDR3 in DNA: TGTGCCAGCAGCTTAGCTGGGACTAGCGGGAGGGGTGAGCAGTTCTTC.

The chain recombines TRBV4-1 with TRBJ1-2; 11 nucleotides match TRBD1. J gave up 6 bases and V 0 bases, and 9 bases lay outside the gene matches. This CDR3 region has 17 residues. Looked up from germline, CDR1 is MGHRA and CDR2 is YSYEKL. The CDR3 region is CASSQDQRTGGGDGYTF. The CDR3, as DNA: TGCGCCAGCAGCCAAGATCAGAGGACAGGGGGCGGCGATGGCTACACCTTC.

The chain recombines TRBV13 with TRBJ2-1; possibly TRBD2 for D (6 bases). Looked up from germline, CDR1 is PRHDT and CDR2 is FYEKMQ (reference sequence). Trimming shortened V by 0 bases and J by 6 bases, and 6 bases separated the two germline ends. The CDR3 runs to 13 residues. For the CDR3, the DNA is TGTGCCAGCAGCTTAGGGGGAGGCAATGAGCAGTTCTTC. It yields the protein CASSLGGGNEQFF.